Shown below are 18 T cell receptor beta chains from a single sample sequenced in a study of Ad26.COV2.S vaccination and SARS-CoV-2 variants. The method was immunoSEQ multiplex PCR; TCRdb's version includes in-frame clones alone and lacks a portion of them. In the table there are approximately 340,000 clones, approximately 90% of which are singletons. The specimen was peripheral blood, collected after recovery from COVID-19. The receptors originated from a human donor who had recovered from COVID-19.

A remark on this clone: This sample includes further DNA sequences coding for the same CDR3. The rearrangement uses TRBV7-6 and TRBJ2-7; 10 nucleotides align to TRBD2. Germline CDR1 SGHVS, CDR2 FNYEAQ. The CDR3 is made up of 18 amino acids. Trimming cost V 1 base and J 1 base; bases outside gene matches: 10. The CDR3 region is CASSLEASGGPRSYEQYF. The DNA for the CDR3 is TGTGCCAGCAGCTTAGAAGCTAGCGGGGGACCACGGTCCTACGAGCAGTACTTC.

This rearrangement joins TRBV5-1 to TRBJ1-3; D gene ambiguous. The CDR3 length is 17 residues. Germline V gives CDR1 SGHRS, CDR2 YFSETQ. The ends were cut back, 3 bases at V and 0 bases at J, with 16 bases in the middle. The CDR3 spells CASSSHGAGNSGNTIYF. The CDR3 DNA reads TGCGCCAGCAGCTCTCACGGCGCCGGGAACTCTGGAAACACCATATATTTT.

The V call is TRBV7-3, the J call TRBJ2-2; D call uncertain. The length of the CDR3 is 12 residues. Between the trimmed V and J ends, which lost 4 bases and 4 bases, there was a span of 4 bases. CDR1 is SGHTA and CDR2 is FQGTGA in the germline V gene. This CDR3 reads CASSSATGELFF. The CDR3 coding sequence is TGTGCCAGCAGCTCCGCCACCGGGGAGCTGTTTTTT.

The genes are TRBV5-5 and TRBJ2-7, with D possibly matching TRBD1 (6 bases). From germline, CDR1 is SGHKS and CDR2 YYEKEE (reference sequence). V shed 0 bases and J shed 5 bases, with 12 bases lying between them. The CDR3 loop spans 14 amino acids. CDR3 nucleotide sequence: TGTGCCAGCAGCTTGGGTTCCCCAGGGGACGAGCAGTACTTC. Its protein product is CASSLGSPGDEQYF.

The rearrangement links TRBV7-2 to TRBJ1-1; 7 bases align to TRBD1. Germline CDR1 reads SGHTA; CDR2 reads FQGNSA. This CDR3 is 13 amino acids long. V trimming: 6 bases; J trimming: 1 base; junction bases outside the gene matches: 2. CDR3 sequence reads: CASSRQGNTEAFF. For the CDR3, the DNA is TGTGCCAGCAGTCGACAGGGGAACACTGAAGCTTTCTTT.

The chain is built from TRBV18 and TRBJ2-5; 9 nucleotides line up with TRBD1. The ends lost 0 bases at V and 5 bases at J; junction bases unmatched: 10. Germline V gene sequence: CDR1 KGHSH, CDR2 LQKENI. The length of the CDR3 is 17 residues. Written as DNA, the CDR3 is TGTGCCAGCTCACCACCTACAGGGGGCGAGAGGGGCGAGACCCAGTACTTC. This sequence encodes CASSPPTGGERGETQYF.

The chain joins TRBV9 to TRBJ1-2; D may be TRBD1 (6 bases). The CDR3 length is 16 residues. V was cut by 3 bases and J by 0 bases, with 15 bases left in between. Germline values: CDR1 SGDLS, CDR2 YYNGEE. CDR3 loop: CASSGDRDKPNYGYTF. The DNA of the CDR3 is TGTGCCAGCAGCGGTGACCGGGACAAACCTAACTATGGCTACACCTTC. Variable domain in full (rest from reference TRBV9 and TRBJ1-2): DSGVTQTPKHLITATGQRVTLRCSPRSGDLSVYWYQQSLDQGLQFLIQYYNGEERAKGNILERFSAQQFPDLHSELNLSSLELGDSALYFCASSGDRDKPNYGYTFGSGTRLTVV.

The rearrangement links TRBV20-1 to TRBJ2-1; D gene uncertain. The CDR3 loop spans 11 amino acids. V was trimmed by 3 bases and J by 8 bases, leaving 8 bases between them. The germline V gene has CDR1 DFQATT and CDR2 SNEGSKA (reference sequence). CDR3 nucleotide sequence: TGCAGTGCTAGTTTGGTTTATGAGCAGTTCTTC. This gives the protein CSASLVYEQFF.

The gene calls are TRBV6-4 and TRBJ1-6, with 7 bases fitting TRBD1. CDR3 length: 15 residues. Looked up from germline, CDR1 is MRHNA and CDR2 is SNTAGT. Trimming at V came to 3 bases and at J to 4 bases, leaving 3 bases not matched to a gene. The CDR3 nucleotides are TGTGCCAGCAGTGAAAGGACAGGTTATAATTCACCCCTCCACTTT. This encodes CASSERTGYNSPLHF.

The chain has TRBV18 and TRBJ1-1; a weak D match, TRBD1 (6 bases). Germline V gene data show CDR1 as KGHSH and CDR2 as LQKENI. Trimming took 6 bases from V and 1 from J, leaving 15 bases between them. The CDR3 spans 15 residues. CDR3 loop: CASSRDRTPNTEAFF. CDR3 sequence (DNA): TGTGCCAGCTCTCGAGACAGGACACCGAACACTGAAGCTTTCTTT.

The chain links TRBV19 to TRBJ2-5; possible D gene TRBD2, 6 bases. There are 16 residues in the CDR3. Trimming took off 1 base at V and 1 base at J, with 13 bases between the two ends. Germline values: CDR1 LNHDA, CDR2 SQIVND (reference sequence). As DNA, the CDR3 is TGTGCCAGTAGTATAGTAGTTGGACTACTCCAAGAGACCCAGTACTTC. Translation: CASSIVVGLLQETQYF.

The genes are TRBV14 and TRBJ2-2; D perhaps matches TRBD1 (5 bases). The germline gives CDR1 SGHDN, CDR2 FVKESK. This CDR3 is built from 19 residues. The V gene lost 0 bases and the J gene lost 3 bases, with 20 bases spanning the gap. The CDR3 DNA reads as TGTGCCAGCAGCCAAGAAAGGATTCAGGGTGGAGCAGACACCGGGGAGCTGTTTTTT. It yields the protein CASSQERIQGGADTGELFF.

This chain links TRBV4-3 with TRBJ1-1, with D unresolved. V lost 0 bases, J lost 0 bases, and 8 bases lay in between. Germline CDR1 is LGHNA and CDR2 is YSLEER. There are 15 residues in the CDR3. In nucleotides, the CDR3 is TGCGCCAGCAGCCAAGACCCCGGGATGAACACTGAAGCTTTCTTT. Protein: CASSQDPGMNTEAFF.

V gene TRBV4-2 combines with J gene TRBJ2-7; 11 bases map to TRBD2. The CDR3 has 14 amino acids. V gave up 5 bases and J gave up 3 bases; unmatched junction bases: 3. CDR1 and CDR2 (germline): LGHNA, YNFKEQ. The CDR3 loop reads CASSSLAGDYEQYF. DNA of the CDR3: TGTGCCAGCAGCTCACTAGCGGGGGACTACGAGCAGTACTTC.

The V and J genes are TRBV6-5 and TRBJ1-1; a weak D match, TRBD1 (5 bases). V was pared by 4 bases and J by 3 bases, with 12 bases between. CDR1 MNHEY and CDR2 SVGAGI come from the germline V gene. The CDR3 is 14 residues long. The CDR3 loop is CASSFRVSDTEAFF. CDR3 bases: TGTGCCAGCAGTTTCAGGGTATCGGACACTGAAGCTTTCTTT.

The V and J genes are TRBV5-4 and TRBJ1-2; the D gene is possibly TRBD1 (5 bases). The germline gives CDR1 SGHNT, CDR2 YYREEE (reference sequence). The CDR3 has 14 residues. The V and J ends lost 3 bases and 4 bases respectively, with 13 bases between them. This CDR3 reads CASSSSVGTYGYTF. CDR3 sequence (DNA): TGTGCCAGCAGCTCGTCAGTTGGGACCTATGGCTACACCTTC. Complete variable domain (other parts from reference TRBV5-4 and TRBJ1-2): ETGVTQSPTHLIKTRGQQVTLRCSSQSGHNTVSWYQQALGQGPQFIFQYYREEENGRGNFPPRFSGLQFPNYSSELNVNALELDDSALYLCASSSSVGTYGYTFGSGTRLTVV.

The chain uses TRBV19 and TRBJ2-3; TRBD2 might be the D (6 bases). The CDR3 has 14 residues. Trimming took off 5 bases at V and 5 bases at J, with 14 bases between the two ends. Per germline, CDR1 LNHDA and CDR2 SQIVND (reference sequence). The CDR3 sequence: CASSPRLELDTQYF. CDR3 in DNA: TGTGCCAGTAGTCCACGACTAGAACTAGATACGCAGTATTTT.

The rearrangement joins TRBV5-1 to TRBJ2-3, with D possibly TRBD1 on 6 matching bases. Germline CDR1 and CDR2: SGHRS and YFSETQ. V was clipped by 0 bases and J by 3 bases, with 14 bases between them. The CDR3 contains 16 residues. The CDR3 spells CASSLGGPRVTDTQYF. CDR3 DNA sequence: TGCGCCAGCAGCTTGGGGGGGCCCCGGGTTACAGATACGCAGTATTTT.